These 31 T cell receptor beta chains originate from one sample sequenced in a study of tumor-infiltrating lymphocytes in primary liver carcinoma. Starting material of about 480 ng total RNA yielded TCR beta cDNA via a constant-region primer. Generation of the TCR beta libraries relied on three nested multiplex PCR rounds using slightly modified ARM-PCR. PCR rounds one and two used TRBV1-TRBV30 forward primers with a C-beta reverse primer for around 9 cycles each. TCRdb processed the multiplex PCR reads anew with MiXCR; each CDR3 protein has one entry. The sample has more than 40,000 distinct CDR3 sequences, 71% seen once. The study co-extracted DNA and RNA from 20-30 mg of unsorted bulk tissue. Sequences were obtained from liver tumor tissue from sampling region 5. The subset is: tumor region T5, tumor centre. These receptors all come from a man in his forties with primary liver carcinoma and hepatitis B virus infection.

Details on this clonotype: A read error may account for a junction end that differs from germline. The chain uses TRBV11-2 and TRBJ2-2, with TRBD2 as a possible D gene (6 bases). There are 13 residues in the CDR3. From germline, CDR1 is SGHAT and CDR2 FQNNGV. CDR3 DNA sequence: TGTGCCAACAGCTTAATAGCCGGCGGGGAGCTCTTTTTT. This encodes CANSLIAGGELFF.

This clonotype was seen at least ten times. The chain couples TRBV29-1 to TRBJ2-7, with 8 bases fitting TRBD1. The germline V gene has CDR1 SQVTM and CDR2 ANQGSEA. V was clipped by 7 bases and J by 5 bases; unmatched bases: 16. The CDR3 loop spans 15 amino acids. Here the CDR3 reads CSAHLDPSGGDEQYF. As DNA, the CDR3 is TGCAGCGCTCACTTGGATCCGTCAGGGGGCGACGAGCAGTACTTC.

The chain joins TRBV14 to TRBJ2-7, with D possibly matching TRBD2 (5 bases). Between the trimmed V and J ends, which lost 7 bases and 3 bases, there was a span of 16 bases. Germline CDR1 reads SGHDN; CDR2 reads FVKESK. This CDR3 region has 14 residues. CDR3 sequence (DNA): TGTGCCAGCAACCGGACTCCCACAAACTACGAGCAGTACTTC. Protein: CASNRTPTNYEQYF.

This clonotype showed up many times. The V gene is TRBV5-1, the J gene TRBJ1-4; 9 nucleotides agree with TRBD1. Germline V lookup: CDR1 SGHRS, CDR2 YFSETQ. Trimming at V came to 4 bases and at J to 8 bases, leaving 6 bases not matched to a gene. This CDR3 is built from 14 residues. The CDR3 loop reads CASSRQGGREKLFF. In DNA form, the CDR3 reads TGCGCCAGCAGCAGACAGGGGGGGCGGGAAAAACTGTTTTTT.

As concerns this clonotype: Possible read error: a much larger clone is one base away. V usage is TRBV19 and J usage is TRBJ1-3; D uncertain. Germline values: CDR1 LNHDA, CDR2 SQIVND (reference sequence). This CDR3 is built from 13 residues. CDR3 DNA: TGTGCCAGTAGTCCTCAGCGTGGAAGCACCATATATTTT. The encoded protein is CASSPQRGSTIYF.

Many counts were recorded for this clonotype. The chain is built from TRBV6-5 and TRBJ2-1; 8 bases align to TRBD2. V dropped 9 bases and J dropped 4; count of bases not matched to a gene: 8. Germline values: CDR1 MNHEY, CDR2 SVGAGI. The CDR3 is 14 amino acids. CDR3 nucleotide sequence: TGTGCCAGTGCCCGACTAGCGTCATACAATGAGCAGTTCTTC. Residues: CASARLASYNEQFF.

To note about this clonotype: Relative to the germline gene, one junction end is altered; a read error may explain this. In DNA, the CDR3 is TGTGCCAGCACCTTATCACGGGGAAGAGGGGCCAACGTCCTGAGTTTC. Residues: CASTLSRGRGANVLSF. The gene calls are TRBV11-2 and TRBJ2-6; D assignment may be TRBD1 or TRBD2 (5 bases each). CDR3 length: 16 amino acids. CDR1 SGHAT and CDR2 FQNNGV come from the germline V gene.

On this clonotype: One end of the junction varies from germline; a read error may be responsible. V gene TRBV6-5 combines with J gene TRBJ2-3, with D hard to call. CDR1 and CDR2 (germline): MNHEY, SVGAGI. The CDR3 consists of 15 residues. The CDR3 DNA sequence: TGTGCCTGCAGTTACTCGACGGTAGCAGTGAGGCCGCAGTATTTT. This encodes CACSYSTVAVRPQYF.

The V and J genes are TRBV6-5 and TRBJ2-5; D remains ambiguous. The CDR3 is made up of 14 amino acids. Germline V gives CDR1 MNHEY, CDR2 SVGAGI. Trimming took off 2 bases at V and 13 bases at J, with 20 bases between the two ends. CDR3 loop: CASSYRSTKEIRYF. In DNA form, the CDR3 reads TGTGCCAGCAGTTACCGTAGTACGAAGGAGATCCGGTACTTC.

The table lists this clonotype with many counts. The V call is TRBV21-1, the J call TRBJ2-2; the D call TRBD1 from the table was never checked on the DNA. TRBV21-1 is reported as a pseudogene. CDR3 length: 17 amino acids. The CDR3 spells CASSKRLGQGNTGELFF. CDR3 nucleotide sequence: TGTGCCAGCAGCAAAAGACTAGGACAGGGGAACACCGGGGAGCTGTTTTTT.

A note on this clonotype: This is likely a read error, given that the CDR3 carries no conserved phenylalanine or tryptophan at its end. The chain carries TRBV28 and TRBJ2-2, with TRBD2 as a possible D gene (5 bases). Looked up from germline, CDR1 is MDHEN and CDR2 is SYDVKM. The CDR3 is 17 residues long. The CDR3 spells CTSSFREGRSSTGELFY. In nucleotides, the CDR3 is TGTACCAGCAGTTTCCGGGAAGGACGGTCGAGCACCGGGGAGCTGTTTTAT.

Worth noting for this clonotype: One junction end disagrees with the germline gene, perhaps due to a read error. The chain uses TRBV6-1 and TRBJ2-7, with D tentatively TRBD1 (6 bases). Germline lookup yields CDR1 MNHNS and CDR2 SASEGT. CDR3 length equals 11 residues. CDR3 bases: TGTGCCGAAGGGGGAACCTACGAGCACTGCTTC. It encodes CAEGGTYEHCF.

V is TRBV11-2 and J is TRBJ2-1, with 8 bases aligning to TRBD2. V lost 4 bases and J lost 13; bases outside the gene matches: 18. The CDR3 is made up of 16 amino acids. From germline, CDR1 is SGHAT and CDR2 FQNNGV. The CDR3: CASSSDIGLAMGEQFF. The CDR3 DNA follows: TGTGCCAGCAGCTCGGATATAGGACTAGCCATGGGTGAACAGTTCTTC.

For this clonotype: This may arise from a read error, as a much more abundant clone is one base away. This chain joins TRBV28 and TRBJ2-1; D call uncertain. This CDR3 is built from 13 residues. In germline, CDR1 is MDHEN, CDR2 SYDVKM. CDR3 loop: CASCLFPTYEQFF. CDR3 DNA sequence: TGTGCCAGCTGTTTATTTCCCACCTATGAGCAGTTCTTC.

About this clonotype: Since a much larger clone is just one base distant, this may be a read error. The rearrangement uses TRBV7-8 and TRBJ2-7; 10 bases fit TRBD1. Germline CDR1 reads SGHVS; CDR2 reads FQNEAQ. V was pared by 6 bases and J by 6 bases, with 5 bases of the junction left unmatched. The CDR3 sequence is 13 residues long. CDR3 loop: CASRRDRGVEQYF. The DNA of the CDR3 is TGTGCCAGCAGGAGGGACAGGGGTGTCGAGCAGTACTTC.

Note on this clonotype: The junction departs from the called germline gene at one end, perhaps through a read error. V usage is TRBV5-6 and J usage is TRBJ1-5, with 8 bases identical to TRBD1. The CDR3 is 16 amino acids. CDR1 SGHDT and CDR2 YYEEEE come from the germline V gene. The CDR3 DNA follows: TGTACCAGCAGCCGCCGACAGGGGACAATGAATCAGCCCCAGCATTTT. As protein: CTSSRRQGTMNQPQHF.

This clonotype was counted only a few times. J is TRBJ1-2 and V is TRBV5-4; possible D gene TRBD1, 5 bases. The CDR3 loop spans 14 amino acids. Germline loops: CDR1 SGHNT, CDR2 YYREEE (reference sequence). The ends were cut back, 0 bases at V and 7 bases at J, with 13 bases in the middle. The CDR3 loop is CASSLEAGRGGYTF. For the CDR3, the DNA is TGTGCCAGCAGCTTGGAGGCAGGGCGTGGTGGCTACACCTTC.

This clonotype occurred a few times. Just one base apart from a much larger clone, this may be a read error. V usage is TRBV6-1 and J usage is TRBJ2-3, with 7 bases matching TRBD2. J lost 0 bases, V lost 8 bases, and 17 bases had no gene match. The CDR3 is 18 residues long. Germline CDR1 is MNHNS and CDR2 is SASEGT. The CDR3 region has the DNA TGTGCCAGCTCGTTTGACACCCGGGAGGTGCGCAGCACAGATACGCAGTATTTT. It is translated as CASSFDTREVRSTDTQYF.

At least ten counts were recorded for this clonotype. V usage is TRBV5-5 and J usage is TRBJ2-3; D is unclear. V was pared by 0 bases and J by 2 bases, with 7 bases between. Looked up from germline, CDR1 is SGHKS and CDR2 is YYEKEE (reference sequence). The length of the CDR3 is 14 residues. The CDR3 region is CASSLDRATDTQYF. DNA of the CDR3: TGTGCCAGCAGCTTGGATCGGGCCACAGATACGCAGTATTTT.

As for this clonotype: One end of the junction fails to match germline, which may point to a read error. The CDR3 here is CTSRRGGGDEKLFF. The CDR3 DNA is TGTACCAGCAGAAGAGGGGGTGGTGATGAAAAACTGTTTTTT. This chain links TRBV6-5 with TRBJ1-4, with D perhaps matching TRBD1 (6 bases). The CDR3 consists of 14 residues. Germline-derived CDR1 and CDR2 are MNHEY and SVGAGI.

Comments on this clonotype: The junction and the germline gene differ at one end; a read error may be behind it. The chain couples TRBV11-2 to TRBJ2-1, with 7 nucleotides matching TRBD1. The germline V gene has CDR1 SGHAT and CDR2 FQNNGV. The CDR3 is 15 residues long. For the CDR3, the DNA is TGTGCTAGCGTACTAGGGGGCCTCCGGGGACATGAGCGGTTCTTC. It is translated as CASVLGGLRGHERFF.

Only a few counts were recorded for this clonotype. A much larger clone differs by one base, so this may be a read error. The chain combines TRBV6-5 with TRBJ2-7; TRBD1 matches 8 bases. The CDR3 is made up of 14 amino acids. CDR1 is MNHEY and CDR2 is SVGAGI in the germline V gene. V lost 10 bases, J lost 5 bases, and 13 bases stayed unmatched. Written as DNA, the CDR3 is TGTGCCAACAGCCGTGACAGGGGAAACCACGAGCAGTACTTC. This encodes CANSRDRGNHEQYF.

The chain has TRBV11-1 and TRBJ1-6; 9 nucleotides align to TRBD1. The CDR3 is made up of 15 amino acids. The germline gives CDR1 SGHAT, CDR2 FQDESV (reference sequence). The V segment lost 5 bases and the J segment 11 bases; nucleotides outside the gene matches: 10. CDR3 sequence reads: CASSESGTGPPPLHF. CDR3 DNA: TGTGCCAGCAGCGAGAGCGGGACAGGGCCACCACCCCTCCACTTT.

This clonotype has a count of ten or more. The rearrangement links TRBV4-1 to TRBJ2-3; TRBD2 matches at 12 bases. V was clipped by 3 bases and J by 9 bases; unmatched bases: 10. Germline CDR1 and CDR2: MGHRA and YSYEKL. This CDR3 is 16 amino acids long. CDR3 nucleotide sequence: TGCGCCAGCAGCCAGGGACTAGCGGGCCCCTGGGGGACGCAGTATTTT. Translated, it gives CASSQGLAGPWGTQYF.

Regarding this clonotype: No conserved phenylalanine or tryptophan is present at the end of the CDR3, so a read error is the likely explanation. The limits of the CDR3 on the DNA are not certain, so only TCRdb's listed CDR3 is given. The V call is TRBV6-1, the J call TRBJ2-7; whether TRBD2, the table's D call, matches the DNA was not checked. The germline V gene encodes CDR1 MNHNS and CDR2 SASEGT. The CDR3 is 15 residues long, counting both termini. Here the CDR3 reads CASKEGSGRIYEQYI.

There are many counts of this clonotype. V usage is TRBV6-6 and J usage is TRBJ2-7, with D unclear. In germline, CDR1 is MNHNY, CDR2 SVGAGI (reference sequence). Trimming removed 5 bases at V and 0 bases at J, with 11 bases between. This CDR3 comprises 14 residues. The CDR3 DNA is TGTGCCAGCAGTCCTTCCGCAGCCTCCTACGAGCAGTACTTC. Its protein product is CASSPSAASYEQYF.

As for this clonotype: This clone may be a read error of a much larger clone one base away. The chain is built from TRBV7-9 and TRBJ2-5; a possible D gene is TRBD1 (6 bases). CDR1 is SEHNR, CDR2 FQNEAQ, per germline (reference sequence). The CDR3 has 16 residues. The CDR3 DNA is TGTGCCTGCAGCCCAGGGGCCTCGGTTTTAGCGGAGACCCAGTACTTC. As protein: CACSPGASVLAETQYF.

The chain combines TRBV6-5 with TRBJ2-7; 10 bases match TRBD1. V lost 8 bases and J lost 13; bases outside the gene matches: 17. The CDR3 runs 14 residues. From germline, CDR1 is MNHEY and CDR2 SVGAGI. The CDR3 loop reads CASYPGQGHYDQYF. The CDR3 DNA reads TGTGCCAGCTACCCGGGACAGGGGCACTACGACCAATACTTC.

As concerns this clonotype: The germline gene is not matched at one end of the junction; a read error may be the cause. The CDR3 protein is CSVGGPSGISPPHF. The CDR3 bases are TGCAGCGTCGGGGGCCCCTCCGGTATTTCACCCCCCCACTTT. The J gene is TRBJ1-6, the V gene TRBV29-1; possible D gene TRBD1, 6 bases. The CDR3 is made up of 14 amino acids. Germline loops: CDR1 SQVTM, CDR2 ANQGSEA.

As regards this clonotype: An end of the junction does not agree with germline; a read error may underlie this. V gene TRBV12-3 or TRBV12-4 combines with J gene TRBJ2-7; a possible D gene is TRBD1 (6 bases). The CDR3 has 12 residues. As DNA, the CDR3 is TGTGTCAGCAGTTTACAGGGCTACGAGCAGCACTTC. Translation: CVSSLQGYEQHF.

As to this clonotype: The junction departs from the called germline gene at one end, perhaps through a read error. The rearrangement links TRBV10-2 to TRBJ2-1; 11 bases agree with TRBD1. This CDR3 is built from 13 residues. Germline V CDR1 and CDR2: WSHSY, SAAADI. The CDR3 region is CASGTGGDNQQLF. CDR3 coding DNA: TGCGCTAGCGGGACAGGGGGAGACAATCAGCAGCTCTTC.